This T cell receptor beta chain stems from a study of T-cell reconstitution after alpha-beta-depleted transplantation in children. Whole-study findings and limits: It was reported that alpha-beta T cells came from several hundred expanded graft clones (about two months after transplant). By one year post-transplant, T-cell counts and diversity largely arose from T cells that were newly produced.

A TCRbeta library incorporating unique molecular identifiers was prepared. Each CDR3 protein is one row after TCRdb ran MiXCR on the PCR reads. The sample lists 700,000 or so distinct CDR3 sequences, roughly 13% occurring once. Trimming removed 5 bases from V and 0 bases from J; junction bases left unmatched: 8. The CDR3 extends over 18 amino acids. Germline assignment: CDR1 SNHLY and CDR2 FYNNEI. A word on this clonotype: Antigen: not known.

This chain uses TRBV2 with TRBJ2-2; 11 bases map to TRBD2. The sample in question was PBMCs, obtained before TCRalphabeta/CD19-depleted stem cell transplant. The receptor was isolated from a girl aged 2 to 10 with congenital amegakaryocytic thrombocytopenia, due to receive a stem cell transplant. This chain's CDR3 is CASSSGTSGFANTGELFF. CDR3 DNA: TGTGCCAGCAGTTCCGGGACTAGCGGTTTCGCGAACACCGGGGAGCTGTTTTTT.